The source of this T cell receptor beta chain is a study of lymphopenia after photon versus proton radiotherapy. Germline V gene data show CDR1 as MNHEY and CDR2 as SMNVEV (reference sequence). Germline trimming cut 1 base from V and 4 bases from J; bases unmatched to any gene: 8. The CDR3 extends over 18 amino acids. TCRdb keeps only in-frame clones here, not all; method: immunoSEQ multiplex PCR. In the table there are tens of thousands of clones, 85% of which are singletons. The TCR originated in a man between 60 and 75 years old with pancreatic cancer. The sequencing used peripheral blood, collected from a patient treated with photon-based radiotherapy. The rearrangement links TRBV27 to TRBJ1-5; 12 nucleotides match TRBD1. CDR3 nucleotide sequence: TGTGCCAGCAGTTTATTCGGGACAGGGGGCGCATGGAATCAGCCCCAGCATTTT. Protein sequence: CASSLFGTGGAWNQPQHF.